A single sample gave rise to the 19 T cell receptor beta chains below, sequenced in a study of shared clonotypes between healthy human individuals. Naive CD8 cells were CD45RO-negative, positively selected for CCR7, excluding terminally differentiated effector memory CD45RA+ cells. Produced via immunoSEQ multiplex PCR; TCRdb's table is partial and in-frame only. The sample lists roughly 2,000,000 clones, 93% seen once, with around 1.7% in the top ten. What was sequenced was naive CD8+ T cells from PBMCs. The receptor set was obtained from a man between 18 and 35 years old in good health. Some clones in this sample may be carry-over from other donors' samples.

The gene calls are TRBV6-6 and TRBJ1-5; D unresolved. Trimming took 0 bases from V and 0 from J, leaving 9 bases between them. Germline V CDR1 and CDR2: MNHNY, SVGAGI (reference sequence). The CDR3 runs to 16 residues. Here the CDR3 reads CASSYSGILSNQPQHF. In DNA form, the CDR3 reads TGTGCCAGCAGTTACTCCGGGATCCTTAGCAATCAGCCCCAGCATTTT.

V and J are TRBV18 and TRBJ2-2, with 8 nucleotides matching TRBD2. V was clipped by 3 bases and J by 4 bases; unmatched bases: 10. The germline CDR1 and CDR2 sequences are KGHSH and LQKENI. The CDR3 covers 17 residues. The CDR3 protein is CASSPIMPAGVTGELFF. In DNA, the CDR3 is TGTGCCAGCTCACCTATCATGCCAGCGGGAGTCACCGGGGAGCTGTTTTTT.

This chain joins TRBV19 and TRBJ2-5; 7 bases are a match to TRBD2. The CDR3 has 14 amino acids. Trimming took 6 bases from V and 5 from J; bases not matched to a gene: 9. Germline loops: CDR1 LNHDA, CDR2 SQIVND (reference sequence). CDR3 DNA sequence: TGTGCCAGTAGACCCCGGGGGGAGCAGGAGACCCAGTACTTC. This encodes CASRPRGEQETQYF.

This chain links TRBV27 with TRBJ2-1, with D maybe TRBD2 (5 bases). Per the germline V gene, CDR1 is MNHEY and CDR2 is SMNVEV (reference sequence). CDR3 length: 15 amino acids. V lost 7 bases and J 4 bases, leaving 17 bases between the germline ends. The CDR3 sequence: CASTLRTALYNEQFF. DNA for the CDR3: TGTGCCAGCACCTTAAGGACTGCTCTTTACAATGAGCAGTTCTTC.

V usage is TRBV7-9 and J usage is TRBJ2-5, with D possibly TRBD1 on 6 matching bases. V lost 5 bases, J lost 5 bases, and 24 bases lay in between. Germline CDR1 and CDR2: SEHNR and FQNEAQ (reference sequence). The CDR3 totals 17 residues. Here the CDR3 reads CASSLPGQAFEGETQYF. Here the CDR3 DNA reads TGTGCCAGCAGCCTCCCGGGACAAGCCTTTGAAGGGGAGACCCAGTACTTC.

Notes on this clone: The sample contains more than one DNA sequence encoding this CDR3. The rearrangement joins TRBV27 to TRBJ1-1, with D possibly matching TRBD1 (5 bases). CDR1 is MNHEY and CDR2 is SMNVEV in the germline V gene (reference sequence). CDR3 length equals 13 residues. Between the trimmed V and J ends, which lost 4 bases and 0 bases, there was a span of 6 bases. The CDR3 bases are TGTGCCAGCAGTTCGACAGTGAACACTGAAGCTTTCTTT. Protein product: CASSSTVNTEAFF.

Comments on this clone: The identical CDR3 is also encoded by other nucleotide sequences in the sample. The chain is built from TRBV6-5 and TRBJ2-7; a possible D gene is TRBD1 (6 bases). Germline CDR1 is MNHEY and CDR2 is SVGAGI. The CDR3 runs 14 residues. The V and J ends lost 2 bases and 3 bases respectively, with 11 bases between them. The CDR3 spells CASSYVDSSYEQYF. The CDR3 DNA is TGTGCCAGCAGTTACGTGGACAGCAGCTACGAGCAGTACTTC.

Comments on this clone: The sample holds other DNA sequences that translate to the same CDR3. This chain uses TRBV27 with TRBJ2-7; 7 bases agree with TRBD1. This CDR3 is 14 amino acids long. Trimming took 5 bases from V and 2 from J; bases not matched to a gene: 6. Germline V CDR1 and CDR2: MNHEY, SMNVEV (reference sequence). CDR3 DNA sequence: TGTGCCAGCAGTCCCGGGACAGTCCCCTACGAGCAGTACTTC. It codes for CASSPGTVPYEQYF.

The chain is built from TRBV7-9 and TRBJ1-5, with D maybe TRBD1 (6 bases). Germline CDR1 reads SEHNR; CDR2 reads FQNEAQ (reference sequence). The CDR3 extends over 16 amino acids. Trimming stripped 1 base from V and 1 base from J, with 11 bases between. Here the CDR3 DNA reads TGTGCCAGCAGCTTAGATTCTGGGGGCAGCAATCAGCCCCAGCATTTT. This encodes CASSLDSGGSNQPQHF.

This chain uses TRBV7-2 with TRBJ1-1; D unresolved. Per the germline V gene, CDR1 is SGHTA and CDR2 is FQGNSA. V was shortened by 5 bases and J by 1 base, with 14 bases between the two germline ends. The CDR3 spans 15 residues. CDR3 bases: TGTGCCAGCAGCCTAGTATACGGGCGGAACACTGAAGCTTTCTTT. Its protein is CASSLVYGRNTEAFF.

This chain connects TRBV7-2 to TRBJ2-2; 11 bases are a match to TRBD2. Germline lookup yields CDR1 SGHTA and CDR2 FQGNSA. CDR3 size: 18 residues. The junction had 15 bases not matched to a gene; V was cut back by 5 bases and J by 7 bases. For the CDR3, the DNA is TGTGCCAGCAGCGTGACGACTAGCGGGATCGCGAGATTCGGGGAGCTGTTTTTT. Protein sequence: CASSVTTSGIARFGELFF.

This chain connects TRBV7-2 to TRBJ2-5; D is ambiguous. Trimming stripped 2 bases from V and 5 bases from J, with 9 bases between. The CDR3 covers 13 residues. Looked up from germline, CDR1 is SGHTA and CDR2 is FQGNSA. This CDR3 reads CASSLHSRETQYF. CDR3 DNA sequence: TGTGCCAGCAGCTTACACTCCCGGGAGACCCAGTACTTC.

This chain uses TRBV5-1 with TRBJ2-1, with a tentative D call TRBD2 (6 bases). This CDR3 region has 17 residues. CDR1 is SGHRS, CDR2 YFSETQ, per germline. Trimming removed 1 base from V and 1 base from J, with 15 bases in between. Here the CDR3 reads CASSLFWGVESYNEQFF. The CDR3 coding sequence is TGCGCCAGCAGCTTGTTTTGGGGGGTTGAGTCCTACAATGAGCAGTTCTTC.

The chain couples TRBV6-5 to TRBJ1-3; tentatively, D is TRBD1 (5 bases). Germline V gives CDR1 MNHEY, CDR2 SVGAGI. V lost 4 bases to trimming and J lost 4 bases, with 17 bases between them. The CDR3 runs 16 residues. Here the CDR3 reads CASSFGHPQAGNTIYF. In DNA form, the CDR3 reads TGTGCCAGCAGTTTCGGACATCCCCAAGCCGGAAACACCATATATTTT.

The V gene is TRBV6-5, the J gene TRBJ2-3; unclear D gene. V lost 5 bases and J lost 1, with 13 bases in between. CDR3 size: 15 residues. CDR1 and CDR2 (germline): MNHEY, SVGAGI. The CDR3 region is CASSQFRIGTDTQYF. CDR3 DNA sequence: TGTGCCAGCAGTCAGTTCAGAATCGGCACAGATACGCAGTATTTT.

V is TRBV28 and J is TRBJ1-5; D uncertain. The V and J ends lost 3 bases and 5 bases respectively, with 8 bases between them. This CDR3 has 13 amino acids. Germline CDR1 reads MDHEN; CDR2 reads SYDVKM. CDR3 protein: CASSFSRDQPQHF. CDR3 coding DNA: TGTGCCAGCAGTTTTAGTAGGGATCAGCCCCAGCATTTT. The variable domain in full, with the rest retrieved from reference TRBV28 and TRBJ1-5, is DVKVTQSSRYLVKRTGEKVFLECVQDMDHENMFWYRQDPGLGLRLIYFSYDVKMKEKGDIPEGYSVSREKKERFSLILESASTNQTSMYLCASSFSRDQPQHFGDGTRLSIL.

Worth noting for this clone: In the same sample, other DNA sequences code for this CDR3. V gene TRBV6-1 combines with J gene TRBJ1-3; no definite D call. V shed 2 bases and J shed 4 bases, with 3 bases lying between them. CDR3 length: 12 amino acids. Germline values: CDR1 MNHNS, CDR2 SASEGT. CDR3 coding DNA: TGTGCCAGCAGTGAACGGGGAAACACCATATATTTT. Translation: CASSERGNTIYF.

This chain connects TRBV28 to TRBJ2-5; no reliable D call. The CDR3 runs 14 residues. CDR1 and CDR2 (germline): MDHEN, SYDVKM. Trimming left V 1 base short and J 5 bases short, with 11 bases between. CDR3 nucleotides: TGTGCCAGCAGTTTATATTATGAGGCGGAGACCCAGTACTTC. Translation: CASSLYYEAETQYF.

The chain joins TRBV5-6 to TRBJ1-3; no reliable D call. V gave up 0 bases and J gave up 6 bases, with 4 bases separating them. The CDR3 is 12 amino acids. Germline V gene sequence: CDR1 SGHDT, CDR2 YYEEEE. This CDR3 is CASSLDENTIYF. The CDR3 DNA reads TGTGCCAGCAGCTTGGACGAAAACACCATATATTTT.